The 20 T cell receptor beta chains listed next were all sequenced from one sample in a study of OX40 agonist ivuxolimab in advanced cancers. Libraries came from the immunoSEQ multiplex PCR assay. TCRdb retrieved this table from immuneACCESS and kept in-frame rearrangements only. Not all clones are present; in checked studies, unresolved V genes account for under half, and no reason is known for the remainder. For this sample there are around 56,000 clones; 70% to 85% appear just once. More than 1.1% of the sample is taken by the ten largest. This material consisted of CD4+ or CD8+ T cells sorted from blood, taken in a trial of the OX40 agonist ivuxolimab. These receptors all stem from an adult with an advanced solid tumor such as melanoma, head and neck, liver or kidney cancer.

This clone came up once. The rearrangement links TRBV5-8 to TRBJ2-7; D may be TRBD1 or TRBD2 (5 bases each). Between the trimmed V and J ends, which lost 0 bases and 5 bases, there was a span of 12 bases. The germline gives CDR1 SGHTS, CDR2 YDEGEE. The CDR3 has 14 amino acids. DNA of the CDR3: TGTGCCAGCAGCTTGGAGGTGGGGCGGGACGAGCAGTACTTC. As protein: CASSLEVGRDEQYF.

This chain links TRBV5-4 with TRBJ1-2; D is possibly TRBD1 (6 bases). Germline CDR1 SGHNT, CDR2 YYREEE (reference sequence). This CDR3 contains 15 residues. Between the trimmed V and J ends, which lost 0 bases and 7 bases, there was a span of 16 bases. In nucleotides, the CDR3 is TGTGCCAGCAGCTTGGTCGGGGTCAGGGGTTCTGGCTACACCTTC. This codes for CASSLVGVRGSGYTF.

This chain connects TRBV18 to TRBJ1-1; possibly TRBD1 for D (5 bases). Germline loops: CDR1 KGHSH, CDR2 LQKENI. V lost 1 base and J 0 bases, leaving 6 bases between the germline ends. The CDR3 extends over 14 amino acids. CDR3 residues: CASSPRQLNTEAFF. CDR3 bases: TGTGCCAGCTCACCACGACAGTTGAACACTGAAGCTTTCTTT. Filled out from reference TRBV18 and TRBJ1-1, the complete variable domain reads NAGVMQNPRHLVRRRGQEARLRCSPMKGHSHVYWYRQLPEEGLKFMVYLQKENIIDESGMPKERFSAEFPKEGPSILRIQQVVRGDSAAYFCASSPRQLNTEAFFGQGTRLTVV.

J is TRBJ1-2 and V is TRBV4-1; D ambiguous. CDR1 and CDR2 (germline): MGHRA, YSYEKL. This CDR3 is built from 14 residues. Trimming stripped 0 bases from V and 8 bases from J, with 13 bases between. This CDR3 reads CASSQEPQWLGYTF. The DNA for the CDR3 is TGCGCCAGCAGCCAAGAACCCCAGTGGCTAGGCTACACCTTC.

V is TRBV7-8 and J is TRBJ2-1; the match to TRBD1 covers 8 bases. Germline V lookup: CDR1 SGHVS, CDR2 FQNEAQ. The CDR3 has 16 amino acids. Trimming took 6 bases from V and 0 from J; bases not matched to a gene: 7. CDR3 nucleotide sequence: TGTGCCAGCAGTTCCCGGACAGGGAACTCCTACAATGAGCAGTTCTTC. Its protein is CASSSRTGNSYNEQFF.

The V gene is TRBV6-5, the J gene TRBJ1-2; D is perhaps TRBD1 (6 bases). CDR1 MNHEY and CDR2 SVGAGI come from the germline V gene. This CDR3 is 13 amino acids long. Trimming removed 6 bases at V and 8 bases at J, with 16 bases between. The CDR3 region is CASSPSGGRGYTF. Here the CDR3 DNA reads TGTGCCAGCAGCCCTAGTGGGGGGCGAGGCTACACCTTC.

With respect to this clone: At the DNA level, this CDR3 is encoded by other sequences in the same sample as well. The chain is built from TRBV18 and TRBJ1-3; D remains unclear. CDR1 KGHSH and CDR2 LQKENI come from the germline V gene. The CDR3 consists of 14 residues. V was shortened by 3 bases and J by 1 base, with 7 bases between the two germline ends. CDR3 bases: TGTGCCAGCTCACCTGAGGGATCTGGAAACACCATATATTTT. It is translated as CASSPEGSGNTIYF.

V gene TRBV5-5 combines with J gene TRBJ1-5, with D uncertain. From germline, CDR1 is SGHKS and CDR2 YYEKEE (reference sequence). This CDR3 comprises 15 residues. The germline V and J ends were trimmed by 4 bases and 4 bases, with 15 bases remaining between them. CDR3: CASSPQVSRNQPQHF. DNA of the CDR3: TGTGCCAGCAGCCCCCAAGTGTCGCGAAATCAGCCCCAGCATTTT. The complete variable domain, with remaining parts taken from reference TRBV5-5 and TRBJ1-5, reads DAGVTQSPTHLIKTRGQQVTLRCSPISGHKSVSWYQQVLGQGPQFIFQYYEKEERGRGNFPDRFSARQFPNYSSELNVNALLLGDSALYLCASSPQVSRNQPQHFGDGTRLSIL.

This clone was detected a few times. The V and J genes are TRBV5-1 and TRBJ2-7; 12 nucleotides match TRBD2. V lost 4 bases, J lost 0 bases, and 5 bases stayed unmatched. Germline V gives CDR1 SGHRS, CDR2 YFSETQ. CDR3 length: 16 amino acids. The CDR3 nucleotides read TGCGCCAGCAGCCCCCGGACTAGCGGGGTCTCCTACGAGCAGTACTTC. This sequence encodes CASSPRTSGVSYEQYF.

The rearrangement uses TRBV30 and TRBJ1-2; D perhaps matches TRBD1 (5 bases). Deletions cut 0 bases from V and 8 bases from J, with 16 bases between. The CDR3 contains 14 residues. Germline V gene sequence: CDR1 GTSNPN, CDR2 SVGIG (reference sequence). The CDR3 is CAWSVLAGVDGYTF. CDR3 nucleotide sequence: TGTGCCTGGAGTGTACTCGCGGGGGTGGACGGCTACACCTTC.

The V call is TRBV2, the J call TRBJ2-7, with 7 positions matching TRBD1. The V and J ends lost 5 bases and 6 bases, in that order; junction bases with no gene match: 7. Germline values: CDR1 SNHLY, CDR2 FYNNEI. CDR3 length: 13 residues. CDR3: CASSQLTGIEQYF. The CDR3 DNA reads as TGTGCCAGCAGTCAATTGACAGGGATCGAGCAGTACTTC.

The rearrangement joins TRBV11-2 to TRBJ1-2, with D unresolved. The germline V gene encodes CDR1 SGHAT and CDR2 FQNNGV. The CDR3 is made up of 15 amino acids. Trimming removed 1 base at V and 2 bases at J, with 11 bases between. CDR3 in amino acids: CASSLGLLPNYGYTF. The CDR3 DNA reads as TGTGCCAGCAGCTTAGGTCTCCTGCCCAACTATGGCTACACCTTC.

As for this clone: Other nucleotide sequences in the sample specify the same CDR3. The gene calls are TRBV18 and TRBJ1-1, with D unresolved. CDR1 KGHSH and CDR2 LQKENI come from the germline V gene. Trimming left V 0 bases short and J 4 bases short, with 9 bases between. The CDR3 spans 14 residues. The CDR3 DNA sequence: TGTGCCAGCTCACCACCGGGTGGTAGCACTGAAGCTTTCTTT. It codes for CASSPPGGSTEAFF.

The rearrangement links TRBV2 to TRBJ2-1; D not resolved. Germline-derived CDR1 and CDR2 are SNHLY and FYNNEI. V dropped 3 bases and J dropped 8 bases, with 8 bases sitting between them. The CDR3 runs to 12 residues. This chain's CDR3 is CASSDAGYEQFF. The CDR3 nucleotides are TGTGCCAGCAGTGACGCCGGGTATGAGCAGTTCTTC.

J is TRBJ2-7 and V is TRBV30; TRBD2 matches at 7 bases. The CDR3 extends over 16 amino acids. J gave up 3 bases and V 1 base, and 12 bases lay outside the gene matches. Germline loops: CDR1 GTSNPN, CDR2 SVGIG (reference sequence). The CDR3 loop is CAWSETGAGNFYEQYF. Written as DNA, the CDR3 is TGTGCCTGGAGTGAGACGGGAGCGGGGAATTTCTACGAGCAGTACTTC.

This clone was observed a handful of times. The chain is built from TRBV29-1 and TRBJ2-2; TRBD1 agrees at 12 bases. The CDR3 length is 15 residues. Trimming at V came to 6 bases and at J to 4 bases, leaving 6 bases not matched to a gene. Per the germline V gene, CDR1 is SQVTM and CDR2 is ANQGSEA. The CDR3 reads CSVRDRGPRTGELFF. CDR3 bases: TGCAGCGTCCGGGACAGGGGGCCTCGCACCGGGGAGCTGTTTTTT.

The rearrangement joins TRBV7-8 to TRBJ1-3; tentative D call: TRBD1 (5 bases). The ends were cut back, 4 bases at V and 4 bases at J, with 17 bases in the middle. The CDR3 totals 16 residues. The germline V gene encodes CDR1 SGHVS and CDR2 FQNEAQ. The CDR3 region has the DNA TGTGCCAGCAGCTCGGACACGCGGGTGGGCGGAAACACCATATATTTT. Protein product: CASSSDTRVGGNTIYF.

The V call is TRBV25-1, the J call TRBJ2-3, with D perhaps matching TRBD1 or TRBD2 (5 bases each). Trimming took off 6 bases at V and 0 bases at J, with 16 bases between the two ends. CDR1 MGHDK and CDR2 SYGVNS come from the germline V gene. This CDR3 is 16 amino acids long. CDR3 in DNA: TGTGCCAGCAGAGCACTAGGGACGGCTAGCACAGATACGCAGTATTTT. The encoded protein is CASRALGTASTDTQYF.

The chain has TRBV18 and TRBJ2-3, with D possibly matching TRBD1 (6 bases). V lost 2 bases to trimming and J lost 3 bases, with 12 bases between them. Per the germline V gene, CDR1 is KGHSH and CDR2 is LQKENI. The length of the CDR3 is 15 residues. CDR3 sequence reads: CASSPVGAETDTQYF. CDR3 DNA: TGTGCCAGCTCACCAGTGGGGGCCGAGACAGATACGCAGTATTTT.

The V call is TRBV30, the J call TRBJ2-5; 9 nucleotides align to TRBD1. The end of the DNA aligns better with TRBJ2-7, so the J call may be wrong. Germline V gene lookup returns CDR1 GTSNPN and CDR2 SVGIG (reference sequence). The CDR3 sequence is 15 residues long. The CDR3 region has the DNA TGTGCCTGGAGCGGGGCCGGGACAGGGATCTACGAGCAGTACTTC. Its translation is CAWSGAGTGIYEQYF.